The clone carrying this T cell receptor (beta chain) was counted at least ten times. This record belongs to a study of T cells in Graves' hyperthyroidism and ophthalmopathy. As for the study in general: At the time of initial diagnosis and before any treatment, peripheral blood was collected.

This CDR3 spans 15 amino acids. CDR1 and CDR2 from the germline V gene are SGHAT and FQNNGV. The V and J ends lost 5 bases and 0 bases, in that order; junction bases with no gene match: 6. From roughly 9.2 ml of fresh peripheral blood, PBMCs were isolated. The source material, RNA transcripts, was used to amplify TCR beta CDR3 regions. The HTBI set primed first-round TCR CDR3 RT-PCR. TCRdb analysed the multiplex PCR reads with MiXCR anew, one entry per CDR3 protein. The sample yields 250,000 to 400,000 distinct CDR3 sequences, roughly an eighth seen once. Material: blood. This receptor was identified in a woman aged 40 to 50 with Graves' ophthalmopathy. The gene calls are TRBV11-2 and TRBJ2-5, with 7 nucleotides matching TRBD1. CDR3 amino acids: CASSRGQKYQETQYF. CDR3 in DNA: TGTGCCAGCAGCCGGGGACAGAAGTACCAAGAGACCCAGTACTTC.